One and the same sample provided the 24 T cell receptor beta chains below, sequenced in a study of blood T cell repertoires in COVID-19. The data were produced by immunoSEQ multiplex PCR, yet TCRdb's version contains in-frame clones alone and is incomplete. The data show some 96,000 clones, 90% seen once. Sample: peripheral blood. Receptors originate from a man aged 60 to 69 with acute or convalescent COVID-19.

This sequence joins TRBV11-2 and TRBJ2-3; TRBD2 matches 9 bases. The germline V gene has CDR1 SGHAT and CDR2 FQNNGV. The CDR3 spans 18 residues. The J segment lost 4 bases and the V segment lost 5 bases, leaving 16 bases of the junction unmatched. CDR3 coding DNA: TGTGCCAGCAGCCAAAAGAGGGAGCGGGGGGCCAGGGCAGATACGCAGTATTTT. Translated, it gives CASSQKRERGARADTQYF.

The rearrangement links TRBV11-1 to TRBJ1-2, with D maybe TRBD1 (6 bases). CDR1 and CDR2 from the germline V gene are SGHAT and FQDESV (reference sequence). The CDR3 is 13 residues long. Trimming removed 10 bases from V and 2 bases from J, with 14 bases in between. The CDR3 region is CAIGTGHNYGYTF. The CDR3 DNA reads TGTGCCATCGGCACGGGACACAACTATGGCTACACCTTC.

This clone has a handful of counts. V gene TRBV7-9 combines with J gene TRBJ1-2; TRBD1 agrees at 9 bases. This CDR3 is built from 13 residues. Unmatched junction bases numbered 6, after V lost 5 bases and J lost 8 bases. Germline CDR1 is SEHNR and CDR2 is FQNEAQ (reference sequence). The CDR3 loop reads CASSLQGAEGYTF. Here the CDR3 DNA reads TGTGCCAGCAGCCTACAGGGGGCTGAAGGCTACACCTTC.

The chain recombines TRBV27 with TRBJ1-2, with a weak D call TRBD1 (6 bases). The CDR3 covers 15 residues. Germline loops: CDR1 MNHEY, CDR2 SMNVEV (reference sequence). V lost 4 bases and J lost 3, with 15 bases in between. The CDR3 loop reads CASSSLTGTYYGYTF. The CDR3 DNA reads TGTGCCAGCAGTTCCCTGACAGGAACCTACTATGGCTACACCTTC.

This chain uses TRBV30 with TRBJ1-1, with TRBD1 matching over 11 bases. The V segment lost 3 bases and the J segment 3 bases; nucleotides outside the gene matches: 3. This CDR3 spans 14 amino acids. Germline CDR1 reads GTSNPN; CDR2 reads SVGIG (reference sequence). The CDR3 DNA reads TGTGCCTGGAGACTGGGACAGGGGGACACTGAAGCTTTCTTT. Amino acid sequence: CAWRLGQGDTEAFF.

The chain joins TRBV12-3 or TRBV12-4 to TRBJ1-1, with 7 positions matching TRBD1. CDR3 size: 13 residues. Trimming removed 6 bases from V and 5 bases from J; junction bases left unmatched: 6. The CDR3 sequence is CASSPQGITEAFF. The CDR3 nucleotides read TGTGCCAGCAGCCCACAGGGGATTACTGAAGCTTTCTTT.

This clone was seen a single time. This rearrangement joins TRBV7-9 to TRBJ2-3; possible D gene TRBD2, 6 bases. The CDR3 is made up of 15 amino acids. V gave up 5 bases and J gave up 0 bases, with 12 bases separating them. Germline V gene lookup returns CDR1 SEHNR and CDR2 FQNEAQ (reference sequence). The CDR3 here is CASSTRGLSTDTQYF. The CDR3 DNA reads TGTGCCAGCAGCACCCGGGGGTTGAGCACAGATACGCAGTATTTT.

V and J are TRBV7-6 and TRBJ1-2; D uncertain. The CDR3 loop spans 15 amino acids. Germline V lookup: CDR1 SGHVS, CDR2 FNYEAQ. V was clipped by 5 bases and J by 1 base, with 14 bases between them. The CDR3 reads CASSRAEGLNYGYTF. In DNA form, the CDR3 reads TGTGCCAGCAGCCGGGCGGAGGGCCTTAACTATGGCTACACCTTC. Combining the CDR3 with reference TRBV7-6 and TRBJ1-2 gives the whole variable domain GAGVSQSPRYKVTKRGQDVALRCDPISGHVSLYWYRQALGQGPEFLTYFNYEAQQDKSGLPNDRFSAERPEGSISTLTIQRTEQRDSAMYRCASSRAEGLNYGYTFGSGTRLTVV.

The chain uses TRBV5-6 and TRBJ2-7; possibly TRBD2 for D (6 bases). This CDR3 has 15 residues. V lost 3 bases and J lost 0, with 13 bases in between. Germline lookup yields CDR1 SGHDT and CDR2 YYEEEE. For the CDR3, the DNA is TGTGCCAGCAGCTCGTGGGCGGGGTTCTCCTACGAGCAGTACTTC. Translated: CASSSWAGFSYEQYF.

This clone was seen only a few times. The rearrangement uses TRBV24-1 and TRBJ2-7, with TRBD1 matching over 7 bases. V lost 3 bases, J lost 2 bases, and 6 bases stayed unmatched. CDR1 is KGHDR, CDR2 SFDVKD, per germline. CDR3 size: 15 residues. The CDR3 DNA follows: TGTGCCACCAGTGATCCACAGGGGCGCACCTACGAGCAGTACGTC. Amino acids: CATSDPQGRTYEQYV.

V gene TRBV15 combines with J gene TRBJ1-2, with 10 bases matching TRBD1. J was trimmed by 4 bases and V by 4 bases; bases with no gene match: 3. Germline assignment: CDR1 LNHNV and CDR2 YYDKDF (reference sequence). The CDR3 loop spans 14 amino acids. This CDR3 reads CATSNDRGPYGYTF. CDR3 coding DNA: TGTGCCACCAGCAACGACAGGGGGCCCTATGGCTACACCTTC.

This clone showed up just once. The V gene is TRBV7-9, the J gene TRBJ1-2; 8 positions match TRBD1. The CDR3 spans 13 residues. With V trimmed by 7 bases and J by 7 bases, 8 bases remained unmatched. From germline, CDR1 is SEHNR and CDR2 FQNEAQ (reference sequence). The CDR3 coding sequence is TGTGCCAGCACCCTCACAGGGGGAGGTGGCTACACCTTC. Amino acid sequence: CASTLTGGGGYTF.

This chain connects TRBV6-6 to TRBJ1-2; no firm D call. Trimming removed 6 bases at V and 1 base at J, with 15 bases between. Germline V CDR1 and CDR2: MNHNY, SVGAGI (reference sequence). The CDR3 has 15 residues. The CDR3 sequence: CASSHGAPDNYGYTF. For the CDR3, the DNA is TGTGCCAGCAGCCACGGAGCACCAGATAACTATGGCTACACCTTC.

V is TRBV11-2 and J is TRBJ2-1; 9 nucleotides match TRBD1. J lost 5 bases, V lost 1 base, and 3 bases had no gene match. Germline V gene sequence: CDR1 SGHAT, CDR2 FQNNGV. CDR3 length equals 15 residues. CDR3 DNA sequence: TGTGCCAGCAGCTTAGTGGACAGGGGAGACAATGAGCAGTTCTTC. This encodes CASSLVDRGDNEQFF.

This chain uses TRBV5-1 with TRBJ1-1; possibly TRBD1 for D (5 bases). Germline loops: CDR1 SGHRS, CDR2 YFSETQ. The CDR3 sequence is 15 residues long. Between the trimmed V and J ends, which lost 0 bases and 6 bases, there was a span of 15 bases. The CDR3 nucleotides read TGCGCCAGCAGCTTGGGGCCCGGGGAGGGGCCTGAAGCTTTCTTT. Its translation: CASSLGPGEGPEAFF.

This chain links TRBV24-1 with TRBJ1-5; the D is unclear. Germline loops: CDR1 KGHDR, CDR2 SFDVKD. V was pared by 2 bases and J by 9 bases, with 13 bases between. The CDR3 length is 14 residues. This chain's CDR3 is CATSDSASLGPQHF. CDR3 DNA sequence: TGTGCCACCAGTGATTCGGCCAGTCTAGGGCCCCAGCATTTT.

J is TRBJ1-1 and V is TRBV7-8; D remains ambiguous. The CDR3 totals 13 residues. V was shortened by 3 bases and J by 6 bases, with 11 bases between the two germline ends. Germline-derived CDR1 and CDR2 are SGHVS and FQNEAQ. CDR3 bases: TGTGCCAGCAGCTTTCGACTTAGCCCTGAAGCTTTCTTT. This codes for CASSFRLSPEAFF.

The rearrangement joins TRBV2 to TRBJ1-1; 7 positions match TRBD1. With V trimmed by 11 bases and J by 1 base, 4 bases remained unmatched. CDR1 SNHLY and CDR2 FYNNEI come from the germline V gene. The CDR3 totals 12 residues. The CDR3: CAGDRANTEAFF. Here the CDR3 DNA reads TGTGCCGGTGACAGGGCGAACACTGAAGCTTTCTTT.

This clone appeared once. The chain joins TRBV5-4 to TRBJ1-2; 12 nucleotides line up with TRBD1. With V trimmed by 4 bases and J by 8 bases, 15 bases remained unmatched. From germline, CDR1 is SGHNT and CDR2 YYREEE (reference sequence). CDR3 length equals 17 residues. DNA of the CDR3: TGTGCCAGCAGCGCTACTCCGGGACAGGGGGCTGTTCAGGGCTACACCTTC. Translation gives CASSATPGQGAVQGYTF.

The rearrangement uses TRBV5-6 and TRBJ1-2, with 10 bases aligning to TRBD1. With V trimmed by 4 bases and J by 4 bases, 4 bases remained unmatched. The CDR3 runs 14 residues. The V gene's germline CDR1 is SGHDT and CDR2 YYEEEE. The CDR3: CASSPGQGSYGYTF. CDR3 coding DNA: TGTGCCAGCAGCCCGGGACAGGGGAGCTATGGCTACACCTTC.

The gene calls are TRBV12-3 or TRBV12-4 and TRBJ2-3; tentatively, D is TRBD2 (5 bases). The CDR3 is 12 amino acids. The ends were cut back, 8 bases at V and 7 bases at J, with 13 bases in the middle. CDR3 in DNA: TGTGCCAGCCAGCCTAGCCCATATACGCAGTATTTT. This encodes CASQPSPYTQYF.

The J gene is TRBJ1-1, the V gene TRBV27; a weak D match, TRBD1 (6 bases). Per the germline V gene, CDR1 is MNHEY and CDR2 is SMNVEV (reference sequence). The length of the CDR3 is 14 residues. V was clipped by 6 bases and J by 5 bases, with 16 bases between them. The DNA of the CDR3 is TGTGCCAGCAGCGCTCGGGACACCGGGACTGAAGCTTTCTTT. Translated: CASSARDTGTEAFF.

The chain combines TRBV10-2 with TRBJ1-6, with TRBD1 as a possible D gene (6 bases). Trimming left V 6 bases short and J 9 bases short, with 15 bases between. Germline V gene data show CDR1 as WSHSY and CDR2 as SAAADI. This CDR3 is 14 amino acids long. The CDR3 region has the DNA TGCGCCAGCAGGTGGGGGCAAGGGGGTTCACCCCTCCACTTT. Translation: CASRWGQGGSPLHF.

The chain joins TRBV2 to TRBJ1-4; D unresolved. The germline CDR1 and CDR2 sequences are SNHLY and FYNNEI. CDR3 length equals 13 residues. The ends were cut back, 3 bases at V and 6 bases at J, with 8 bases in the middle. The CDR3 region is CASSETGYEKLFF. CDR3 in DNA: TGTGCCAGCAGTGAGACCGGGTATGAAAAACTGTTTTTT.